This section outlines one T cell receptor beta chain sequence together with its context. Under the authors' procedure: Estimation of nucleated cell counts was performed using reference gene primer amplification. TCRdb keeps only in-frame clones here, not all; method: immunoSEQ multiplex PCR. V and J calls plus clone size are reproduced from that table; the DNA served to infer D and trimming. The repertoire has a few hundred thousand clones, around 81% of them found once; the top ten carry about a sixth. This sample was included in a study of blood T cell repertoires in COVID-19. The V gene end was trimmed by 4 bases and the J gene end by 0 bases; junction bases not matched to a gene: 4. This CDR3 contains 14 residues. The V gene's germline CDR1 is SQVTM and CDR2 ANQGSEA.

This chain uses TRBV29-1 with TRBJ2-3; 7 nucleotides agree with TRBD2. The receptor was isolated from an older person with COVID-19, enrolled during active disease. The sequencing input was peripheral blood. CDR3 sequence: CSVASGGSTDTQYF. DNA for the CDR3: TGCAGCGTTGCTAGCGGAGGGAGCACAGATACGCAGTATTTT.